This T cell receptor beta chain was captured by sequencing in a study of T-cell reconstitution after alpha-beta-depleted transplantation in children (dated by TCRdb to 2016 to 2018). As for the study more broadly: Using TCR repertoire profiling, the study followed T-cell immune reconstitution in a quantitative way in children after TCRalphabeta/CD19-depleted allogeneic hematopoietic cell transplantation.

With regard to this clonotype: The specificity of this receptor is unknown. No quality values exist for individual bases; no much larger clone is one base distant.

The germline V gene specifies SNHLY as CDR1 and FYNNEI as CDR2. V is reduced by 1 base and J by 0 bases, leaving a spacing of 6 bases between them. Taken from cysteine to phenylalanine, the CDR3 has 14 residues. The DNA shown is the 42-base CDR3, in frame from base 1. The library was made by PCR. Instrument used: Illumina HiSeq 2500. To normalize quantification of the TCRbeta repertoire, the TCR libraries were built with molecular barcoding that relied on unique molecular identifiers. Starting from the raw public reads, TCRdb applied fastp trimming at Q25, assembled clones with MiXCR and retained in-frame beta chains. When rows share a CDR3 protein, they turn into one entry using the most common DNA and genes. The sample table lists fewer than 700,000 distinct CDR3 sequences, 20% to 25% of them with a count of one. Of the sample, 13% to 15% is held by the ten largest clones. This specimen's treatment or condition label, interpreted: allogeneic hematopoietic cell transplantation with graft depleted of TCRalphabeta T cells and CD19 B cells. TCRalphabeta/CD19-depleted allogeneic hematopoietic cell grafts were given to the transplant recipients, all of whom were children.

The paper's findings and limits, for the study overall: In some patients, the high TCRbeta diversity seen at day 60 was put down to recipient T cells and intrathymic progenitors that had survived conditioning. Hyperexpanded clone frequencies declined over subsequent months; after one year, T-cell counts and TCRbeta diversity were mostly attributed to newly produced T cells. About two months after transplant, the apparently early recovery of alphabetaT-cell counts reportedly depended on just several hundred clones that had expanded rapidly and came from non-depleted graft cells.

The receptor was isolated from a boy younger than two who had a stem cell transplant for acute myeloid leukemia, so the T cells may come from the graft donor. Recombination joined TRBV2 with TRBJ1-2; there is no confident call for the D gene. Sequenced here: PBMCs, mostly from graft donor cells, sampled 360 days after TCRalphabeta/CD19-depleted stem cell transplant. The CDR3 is CASSEVRANYGYTF. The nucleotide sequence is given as TGTGCCAGCAGTGAAGTTAGGGCTAACTATGGCTACACCTTC.